This entry lists 20 T cell receptor beta chains sequenced from one sample in a study of shared clonotypes between healthy human individuals. This table comes from immunoSEQ multiplex PCR, and its TCRdb copy is limited to in-frame clones, with some not included. The table records 1,400,000 or so clones, roughly 98.5% of them present only once. The sample was naive CD4+ T cells sorted from blood. The subset here: CD45RA+ positively selected. These receptor sequences come from a man aged 30-40 years in good health.

The genes are TRBV7-9 and TRBJ2-3, with a possible D match to TRBD2 (5 bases). Germline loops: CDR1 SEHNR, CDR2 FQNEAQ (reference sequence). The CDR3 runs 16 residues. The V end lost 5 bases, the J end lost 0 bases, and 15 bases lay between the germline ends. The CDR3 nucleotides are TGTGCCAGCAGCCGCTCCACACGGACTAGCACAGATACGCAGTATTTT. Translation gives CASSRSTRTSTDTQYF.

The chain carries TRBV27 and TRBJ1-5, with D possibly matching TRBD1 (6 bases). Germline lookup yields CDR1 MNHEY and CDR2 SMNVEV (reference sequence). The CDR3 has 14 amino acids. V lost 5 bases and J 7 bases, leaving 15 bases between the germline ends. The CDR3 loop is CASSVGRGGQPQHF. DNA of the CDR3: TGTGCCAGCAGTGTCGGTCGAGGGGGACAGCCCCAGCATTTT.

The rearrangement uses TRBV6-5 and TRBJ1-2, with D tentatively TRBD1 (5 bases). V was pared by 6 bases and J by 8 bases, with 19 bases between. The CDR3 spans 14 residues. CDR1 and CDR2 from the germline V gene are MNHEY and SVGAGI. CDR3 region: CASSLNGGRGGYTF. DNA for the CDR3: TGTGCCAGCAGCCTAAACGGGGGAAGGGGAGGCTACACCTTC.

Concerning this clone: Other nucleotide sequences from this sample produce the same CDR3. V usage is TRBV10-1 and J usage is TRBJ2-3; D unclear. Trimming shortened V by 4 bases and J by 6 bases, and 5 bases separated the two germline ends. This CDR3 is built from 11 residues. Germline CDR1 reads WNHNN; CDR2 reads SYGVQD (reference sequence). This CDR3 is CASSAADTQYF. The CDR3 coding sequence is TGCGCCAGCAGTGCCGCGGATACGCAGTATTTT.

Remarks on this clone: Distinct nucleotide sequences in the sample also encode this CDR3. This rearrangement joins TRBV5-1 to TRBJ1-1; no clear D. Germline V lookup: CDR1 SGHRS, CDR2 YFSETQ. CDR3 size: 14 residues. Trimming cost V 0 bases and J 2 bases, with 8 bases left between them. The CDR3 spells CASSLDRSNTEAFF. The CDR3, as DNA: TGCGCCAGCAGCTTGGACAGATCAAACACTGAAGCTTTCTTT.

The table lists this clone with a count of one. This rearrangement joins TRBV9 to TRBJ1-5, with D possibly being TRBD1 (5 bases). The CDR3 has 14 residues. Trimming removed 3 bases at V and 0 bases at J, with 7 bases between. Germline lookup yields CDR1 SGDLS and CDR2 YYNGEE. The CDR3 loop is CASSAQGSNQPQHF. CDR3 nucleotides: TGTGCCAGCAGCGCTCAGGGTAGCAATCAGCCCCAGCATTTT.

The chain couples TRBV30 to TRBJ2-7; TRBD1 matches 12 bases. Germline V lookup: CDR1 GTSNPN, CDR2 SVGIG (reference sequence). The V and J ends lost 0 bases and 9 bases, in that order; junction bases with no gene match: 9. The CDR3 runs to 15 residues. Here the CDR3 DNA reads TGTGCCTGGAGTGTCCGGGACAGGGGGCCTCTGGTGCAGTACTTC. The encoded protein is CAWSVRDRGPLVQYF. Variable domain in full (rest from reference TRBV30 and TRBJ2-7): SQTIHQWPATLVQPVGSPLSLECTVEGTSNPNLYWYRQAAGRGLQLLFYSVGIGQISSEVPQNLSASRPQDRQFILSSKKLLLSDSGFYLCAWSVRDRGPLVQYFGPGTRLTVT.

The J gene is TRBJ2-1, the V gene TRBV7-3, with D perhaps being TRBD1 or TRBD2 (5 bases each). Trimming removed 2 bases at V and 9 bases at J, with 17 bases between. The CDR3 is 15 residues long. Per the germline V gene, CDR1 is SGHTA and CDR2 is FQGTGA. CDR3 residues: CASSLRTGPTTEQFF. CDR3 nucleotides: TGTGCCAGCAGCTTACGAACGGGGCCCACAACTGAGCAGTTCTTC.

The chain joins TRBV11-2 to TRBJ2-7; tentatively, D is TRBD1 (6 bases). CDR3 length: 12 amino acids. The V end lost 5 bases, the J end lost 4 bases, and 9 bases lay between the germline ends. In germline, CDR1 is SGHAT, CDR2 FQNNGV. The DNA for the CDR3 is TGTGCCAGCAGCGATCAGGGGTACGAGCAGTACTTC. Translating it yields CASSDQGYEQYF.

The V call is TRBV2, the J call TRBJ2-1; D possibly corresponds to TRBD2 (5 bases). Germline V gene lookup returns CDR1 SNHLY and CDR2 FYNNEI. Trimming stripped 4 bases from V and 6 bases from J, with 16 bases between. The CDR3 has 15 residues. The chain's CDR3 is CASSVEAVPGNEQFF. The CDR3 region has the DNA TGTGCCAGCAGTGTGGAGGCGGTGCCAGGCAATGAGCAGTTCTTC.

This chain uses TRBV28 with TRBJ1-5; 8 nucleotides align to TRBD1. V dropped 9 bases and J dropped 10; count of bases not matched to a gene: 8. CDR3 length: 12 residues. Germline V gene lookup returns CDR1 MDHEN and CDR2 SYDVKM. For the CDR3, the DNA is TGTGCCAGTACCACAGGGGGGCGACCCCAGCATTTT. Residues: CASTTGGRPQHF. Together with reference TRBV28 and TRBJ1-5, the CDR3 gives the full variable domain: DVKVTQSSRYLVKRTGEKVFLECVQDMDHENMFWYRQDPGLGLRLIYFSYDVKMKEKGDIPEGYSVSREKKERFSLILESASTNQTSMYLCASTTGGRPQHFGDGTRLSIL.

The chain joins TRBV27 to TRBJ2-3; 16 bases fit TRBD2. The CDR3 has 21 amino acids. The V gene's germline CDR1 is MNHEY and CDR2 SMNVEV (reference sequence). Trimming removed 4 bases from V and 4 bases from J; junction bases left unmatched: 17. The CDR3 spells CASSSRGTSGRAAVAPDTQYF. Here the CDR3 DNA reads TGTGCCAGCAGTTCGCGCGGGACTAGCGGGAGGGCCGCAGTGGCCCCAGATACGCAGTATTTT.

Here the CDR3 DNA reads TGTGCCAGCAGTAAGCGGGAGGGCCGGGAGACCCAGTACTTC. Protein: CASSKREGRETQYF. The gene calls are TRBV6-1 and TRBJ2-5; 10 bases line up with TRBD2. Germline V gene lookup returns CDR1 MNHNS and CDR2 SASEGT. This CDR3 has 14 residues. J was trimmed by 5 bases and V by 5 bases; bases with no gene match: 5.

The chain combines TRBV28 with TRBJ2-3; 7 bases fit TRBD2. Germline V gene lookup returns CDR1 MDHEN and CDR2 SYDVKM. Trimming cost V 4 bases and J 5 bases; bases outside gene matches: 15. CDR3 length: 17 residues. The CDR3 loop is CASSSPGTSVNVDTQYF. The CDR3 bases are TGTGCCAGCAGTTCTCCCGGTACTAGCGTAAACGTAGATACGCAGTATTTT.

The J gene is TRBJ2-7, the V gene TRBV7-2; the D gene is possibly TRBD1 (5 bases). The length of the CDR3 is 12 residues. The V gene's germline CDR1 is SGHTA and CDR2 FQGNSA. Trimming removed 5 bases from V and 5 bases from J, with 10 bases in between. This CDR3 is CASSATVHEQYF. The CDR3 region has the DNA TGTGCCAGCAGCGCGACAGTCCACGAGCAGTACTTC.

The chain uses TRBV5-5 and TRBJ2-2; TRBD2 aligns across 7 bases. The CDR3 totals 15 residues. The germline CDR1 and CDR2 sequences are SGHKS and YYEKEE (reference sequence). V gave up 0 bases and J gave up 7 bases; unmatched junction bases: 6. The CDR3 DNA reads TGTGCCAGCAGCTTGGAGGGAGGGCCCGGCGGGGAGCTGTTTTTT. Its translation is CASSLEGGPGGELFF.

J is TRBJ2-3 and V is TRBV10-3; tentatively, D is TRBD2 (7 bases). Between the trimmed V and J ends, which lost 9 bases and 5 bases, there was a span of 18 bases. This CDR3 contains 14 residues. Germline loops: CDR1 ENHRY, CDR2 SYGVKD. For the CDR3, the DNA is TGTGCCATTGGGGCGGGGGCGCAGGGAGATACGCAGTATTTT. This codes for CAIGAGAQGDTQYF.

The chain has TRBV18 and TRBJ2-7, with D uncertain. This CDR3 comprises 12 residues. Germline V gene lookup returns CDR1 KGHSH and CDR2 LQKENI. Trimming removed 5 bases from V and 0 bases from J, with 5 bases in between. CDR3 region: CASSVTSYEQYF. CDR3 nucleotides: TGTGCCAGCTCAGTCACCTCCTACGAGCAGTACTTC.

The chain's CDR3 is CASSLGGFQETQYF. The CDR3 coding sequence is TGTGCCAGCAGTTTAGGCGGTTTCCAAGAGACCCAGTACTTC. V is TRBV28 and J is TRBJ2-5; no firm D call. Per germline, CDR1 MDHEN and CDR2 SYDVKM. V gave up 2 bases and J gave up 1 base, with 8 bases separating them. The CDR3 runs to 14 residues.

This clone was detected once. The gene calls are TRBV28 and TRBJ2-7, with no clear D. Trimming removed 4 bases at V and 9 bases at J, with 13 bases between. The CDR3 consists of 12 residues. Germline V gives CDR1 MDHEN, CDR2 SYDVKM. CDR3 nucleotides: TGTGCCAGCAGTTCCCGCTGGGTTGTGCAGTACTTC. Amino acids: CASSSRWVVQYF.